This TCR beta chain derives from a study of chemoradiotherapy in HPV16-positive cancers. Profiling relied on immunoSEQ multiplex PCR, and the TCRdb table lists in-frame clones only, not all of them. Of approximately 15,000 clones in the sample, roughly 87% were seen once. Germline V CDR1 and CDR2: SQVTM, ANQGSEA. The CDR3 extends over 11 amino acids. V lost 7 bases, J lost 5 bases, and 11 bases lay in between. Study-level findings and limits: Only a couple of HPV16-positive patients supplied the functional HPV-specificity definition. Non-HPV-specific T cells did not expand in tumors during treatment, whereas candidate HPV-specific clones and E7-related motifs did.

Concerning this clone: The antigen remains undetermined.

Samples were taken several times over chemoradiotherapy. Specimen: tumor tissue, collected from a patient who underwent chemoradiotherapy. This chain links TRBV29-1 with TRBJ1-2; D is undetermined. The sequence was collected from a human donor with HPV-associated anogenital cancer. The CDR3 DNA is TGCAGCGCGAGTGAAGGTTATGGCTACACCTTC. It specifies CSASEGYGYTF.